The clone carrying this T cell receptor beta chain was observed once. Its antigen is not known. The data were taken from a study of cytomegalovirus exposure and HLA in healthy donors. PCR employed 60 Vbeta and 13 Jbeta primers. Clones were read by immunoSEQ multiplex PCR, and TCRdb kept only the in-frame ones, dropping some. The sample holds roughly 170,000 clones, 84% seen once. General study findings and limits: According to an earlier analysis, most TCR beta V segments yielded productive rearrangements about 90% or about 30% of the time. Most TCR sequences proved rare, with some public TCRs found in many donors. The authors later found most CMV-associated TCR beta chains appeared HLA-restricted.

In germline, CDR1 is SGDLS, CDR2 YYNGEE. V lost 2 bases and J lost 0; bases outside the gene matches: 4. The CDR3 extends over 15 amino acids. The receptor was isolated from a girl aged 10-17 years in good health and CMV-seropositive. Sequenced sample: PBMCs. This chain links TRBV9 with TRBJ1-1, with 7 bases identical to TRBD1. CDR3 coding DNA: TGTGCCAGCAGCGTGACGGGACAGTTGAACACTGAAGCTTTCTTT. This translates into CASSVTGQLNTEAFF.